A selection of T cell receptor beta chains follows, all from one sample in a study of beta chain features in type 1 diabetes. TCRdb's table, derived via immunoSEQ multiplex PCR, lists solely in-frame clones and lacks some. The profile shows about 400,000 clones, around an eighth of them singletons. Sequenced sample: naive CD4+ T cells from blood. The source of these receptors is a woman under 30 with type 1 diabetes. CDR3s include the opening cysteine and the closing phenylalanine or tryptophan. A D gene is named only where the DNA matches it firmly. Size is omitted from some rows. Given values are once, few, many or a class for expanded clones.

>17|.|.|TRBV7-9|TRBJ2-3
CASSSLRGGWGTDTQYF
TGTGCCAGCAGCTCACTTAGAGGGGGATGGGGCACAGATACGCAGTATTTT
>15|.|few|TRBV7-2|TRBJ1-1
CASSPGYSLNTEAFF
TGTGCCAGCAGCCCTGGGTACAGCTTAAACACTGAAGCTTTCTTT
>14|.|.|TRBV4-2|TRBJ1-1
CASSQVERVTEAFF
TGTGCCAGCAGCCAAGTGGAGCGGGTAACTGAAGCTTTCTTT
>17|TRBD1|few|TRBV25-1|TRBJ2-6
CASRPGQQLSGANVLTF
TGTGCCAGCAGACCGGGACAGCAACTCTCTGGGGCCAACGTCCTGACTTTC
>16|TRBD1|.|TRBV4-3|TRBJ2-2
CASSQGTGWNTGELFF
TGCGCCAGCAGCCAAGGGACAGGGTGGAACACCGGGGAGCTGTTTTTT
>15|.|.|TRBV21-1|TRBJ1-5
CASSKVGAPNQPQHF
TGTGCCAGCAGCAAAGTGGGAGCTCCAAATCAGCCCCAGCATTTT
>16|TRBD1|few|TRBV7-9|TRBJ2-7
CASSPTKGTGISEQYF
TGTGCCAGCAGCCCCACTAAGGGGACAGGGATCTCCGAGCAGTACTTC
>17|.|once|TRBV6-1|TRBJ2-6
CASSEGTLVTGANVLTF
TGTGCCAGCAGTGAAGGAACATTGGTCACTGGGGCCAACGTCCTGACTTTC
>12|.|.|TRBV27|TRBJ2-2
CASSDGFGELFF
TGTGCCAGCAGCGACGGGTTCGGGGAGCTGTTTTTT
>15|TRBD2|.|TRBV7-9|TRBJ2-5
CASSLLAGVGETQYF
TGTGCCAGCAGCTTACTAGCGGGAGTGGGAGAGACCCAGTACTTC
>16|.|few|TRBV11-2|TRBJ2-1
CASSLWARTVYNEQFF
TGTGCCAGCAGCTTATGGGCCCGGACAGTATACAATGAGCAGTTCTTC
>14|TRBD1|few|TRBV7-2|TRBJ2-5
CASSLATRGETQYF
TGTGCCAGCAGCTTAGCCACCAGGGGGGAGACCCAGTACTTC
>16|.|few|TRBV27|TRBJ1-4
CASSLSSAVFGEKLFF
TGTGCCAGCAGTTTATCATCCGCGGTGTTTGGGGAAAAACTGTTTTTT
>15|TRBD2|few|TRBV29-1|TRBJ2-3
CSATGRLAGTDTQYF
TGCAGCGCTACTGGGAGACTAGCGGGTACAGATACGCAGTATTTT
>15|TRBD1|.|TRBV5-1|TRBJ1-2
CASSLFIQGGYGYTF
TGCGCCAGCAGCTTGTTCATTCAGGGGGGTTACGGCTACACCTTC
>14|.|few|TRBV9|TRBJ2-3
CASSVLPTSDTQYF
TGTGCCAGCAGCGTGTTGCCTACCTCAGATACGCAGTATTTT
>15|.|.|TRBV9|TRBJ2-7
CASSSVEGGADEQYF
TGTGCCAGCAGCTCAGTCGAGGGGGGGGCTGACGAGCAGTACTTC
>13|.|few|TRBV19|TRBJ1-1
CASSSQGNTEAFF
TGTGCCAGTAGTAGCCAGGGGAACACTGAAGCTTTCTTT
>15|.|.|TRBV30|TRBJ1-4
CAWSVQRAGQEKLFF
TGTGCCTGGAGTGTACAAAGGGCAGGGCAAGAAAAACTGTTTTTT
>16|TRBD1|.|TRBV7-2|TRBJ1-1
CASSLARQGSGTEAFF
TGTGCCAGCAGCTTAGCCCGACAGGGCTCGGGCACTGAAGCTTTCTTT
>14|TRBD1|.|TRBV29-1|TRBJ2-5
CSVAVGQGIKTQYF
TGCAGCGTTGCTGTCGGACAGGGGATCAAGACCCAGTACTTC
>13|.|few|TRBV18|TRBJ1-1
CASSPGANTEAFF
TGTGCCAGCTCACCGGGAGCGAACACTGAAGCTTTCTTT
>15|.|few|TRBV29-1|TRBJ2-1
CSVAHRYSILDEQFF
TGCAGCGTTGCGCACCGTTACTCGATATTGGATGAGCAGTTCTTC
>13|.|few|TRBV14|TRBJ1-2
CASSQAVLYGYTF
TGTGCCAGCAGCCAAGCTGTCCTCTATGGCTACACCTTC
>13|TRBD1|.|TRBV14|TRBJ1-2
CASSPRQGDGYTF
TGTGCCAGCAGCCCCCGACAGGGAGACGGTTACACCTTC
>15|.|few|TRBV4-3|TRBJ1-1
CASSHPGLGSTEAFF
TGCGCCAGCAGCCACCCGGGACTGGGGAGCACTGAAGCTTTCTTT
>18|TRBD2|.|TRBV5-6|TRBJ2-2
CASSYGLAGGSYTGELFF
TGTGCCAGCAGCTATGGACTAGCGGGAGGATCATACACCGGGGAGCTGTTTTTT
>13|.|.|TRBV5-4|TRBJ2-3
CASSSPVGLTQYF
TGTGCCAGCAGCTCCCCAGTGGGGCTAACGCAGTATTTT
>13|.|few|TRBV18|TRBJ2-7
CASSPGGRDEQYF
TGTGCCAGCTCACCCGGGGGGCGGGACGAGCAGTACTTC
>16|.|few|TRBV5-1|TRBJ2-6
CASSLDSHSGANVLTF
TGCGCCAGCAGCTTGGACAGCCACTCTGGGGCCAACGTCCTGACTTTC
>15|TRBD2|few|TRBV2|TRBJ2-3
CASSEGLARTDTQYF
TGTGCCAGCAGTGAAGGACTAGCACGCACAGATACGCAGTATTTT
>14|.|.|TRBV7-2|TRBJ1-1
CASSLAAVNTEAFF
TGTGCCAGCAGCTTAGCTGCGGTGAACACTGAAGCTTTCTTT
>16|.|few|TRBV18|TRBJ1-1
CASSPLLSRGGTEAFF
TGTGCCAGCTCACCACTTCTTTCCAGGGGCGGGACTGAAGCTTTCTTT
>13|.|.|TRBV7-2|TRBJ1-2
CASSSLRVYGYTF
TGTGCCAGCAGCTCACTTCGTGTCTATGGCTACACCTTC
>15|TRBD1|once|TRBV5-1|TRBJ1-2
CASSLAGDRVYGYTF
TGCGCCAGCAGCTTGGCCGGGGACAGGGTCTATGGCTACACCTTC
>13|.|few|TRBV11-2|TRBJ2-5
CASSSSGAETQYF
TGTGCCAGCAGCTCCTCAGGCGCCGAGACCCAGTACTTC
>11|.|few|TRBV30|TRBJ1-2
CAWSWTAGYTF
TGTGCCTGGAGCTGGACAGCTGGCTACACCTTC
>17|TRBD2|.|TRBV9|TRBJ2-7
CASSALGTSGPSYEQYF
TGTGCCAGCAGCGCGTTGGGTACTAGCGGGCCCTCCTACGAGCAGTACTTC
>14|.|.|TRBV9|TRBJ1-1
CASSVASRNTEAFF
TGTGCCAGCAGCGTAGCTTCCAGGAACACTGAAGCTTTCTTT
>14|.|.|TRBV7-9|TRBJ2-7
CASSPLGDSYEQYF
TGTGCCAGCAGCCCGCTCGGTGACTCCTACGAGCAGTACTTC
>15|.|few|TRBV1|TRBJ2-7
CTSSQGQGGWREQYF
TGCACCAGCAGCCAGGGACAAGGGGGATGGAGGGAGCAGTACTTC